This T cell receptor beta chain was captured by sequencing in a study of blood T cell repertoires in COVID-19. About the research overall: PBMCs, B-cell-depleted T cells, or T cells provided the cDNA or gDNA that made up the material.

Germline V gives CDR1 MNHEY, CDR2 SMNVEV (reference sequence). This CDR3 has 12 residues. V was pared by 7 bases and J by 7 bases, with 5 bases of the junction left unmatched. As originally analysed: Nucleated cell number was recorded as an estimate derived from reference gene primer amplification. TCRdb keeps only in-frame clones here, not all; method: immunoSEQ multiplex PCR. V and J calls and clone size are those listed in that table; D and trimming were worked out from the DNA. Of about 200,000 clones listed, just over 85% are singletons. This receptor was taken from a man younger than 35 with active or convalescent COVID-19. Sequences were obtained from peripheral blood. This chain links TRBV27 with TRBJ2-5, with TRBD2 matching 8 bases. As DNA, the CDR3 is TGTGCCAGCAAACATGCGGGGGGGACCCAGTACTTC. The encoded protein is CASKHAGGTQYF.